This T cell receptor (beta chain) is drawn from a study of T cell responses to AZD1222 COVID-19 vaccine. The germline V gene encodes CDR1 LNHDA and CDR2 SQIVND (reference sequence). The CDR3 has 13 amino acids. Trimming stripped 10 bases from V and 7 bases from J, with 14 bases between. This clone was found once. Measured with immunoSEQ multiplex PCR; TCRdb has only the in-frame clones, and not every one. The sample lists some 150,000 clones, about nine tenths seen once, with more than 1.5% in the top ten. The sequence was obtained from an adult who received the AZD1222 COVID-19 vaccine. Source: peripheral blood, taken 28 days after the second AZD1222 dose. V usage is TRBV19 and J usage is TRBJ1-6; D perhaps matches TRBD1 (5 bases). This CDR3 is CATGRDWNSPLHF. For the CDR3, the DNA is TGTGCCACAGGGAGGGATTGGAATTCACCCCTCCACTTT.